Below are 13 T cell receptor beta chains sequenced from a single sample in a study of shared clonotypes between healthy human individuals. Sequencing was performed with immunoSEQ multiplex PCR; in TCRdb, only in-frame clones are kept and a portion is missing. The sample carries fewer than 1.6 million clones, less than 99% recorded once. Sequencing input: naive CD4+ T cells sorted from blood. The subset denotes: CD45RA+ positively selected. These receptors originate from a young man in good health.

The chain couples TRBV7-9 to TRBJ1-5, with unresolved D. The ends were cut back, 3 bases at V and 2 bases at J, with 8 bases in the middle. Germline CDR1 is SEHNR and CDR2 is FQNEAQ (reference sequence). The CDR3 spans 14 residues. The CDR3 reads CASSLGSRNQPQHF. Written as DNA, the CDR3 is TGTGCCAGCAGCTTGGGATCTCGCAATCAGCCCCAGCATTTT. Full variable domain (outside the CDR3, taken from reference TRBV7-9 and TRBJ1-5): DTGVSQNPRHKITKRGQNVTFRCDPISEHNRLYWYRQTLGQGPEFLTYFQNEAQLEKSRLLSDRFSAERPKGSFSTLEIQRTEQGDSAMYLCASSLGSRNQPQHFGDGTRLSIL.

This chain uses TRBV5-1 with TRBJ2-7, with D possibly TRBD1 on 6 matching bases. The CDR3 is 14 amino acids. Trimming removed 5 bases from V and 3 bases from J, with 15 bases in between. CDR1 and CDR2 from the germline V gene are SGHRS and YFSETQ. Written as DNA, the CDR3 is TGCGCCAGCAGGACCGTTGGACAGAACTACGAGCAGTACTTC. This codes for CASRTVGQNYEQYF.

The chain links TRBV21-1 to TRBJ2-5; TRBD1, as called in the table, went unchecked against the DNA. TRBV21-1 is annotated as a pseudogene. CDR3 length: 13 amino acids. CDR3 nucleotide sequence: TGTGCCAGCAGCAATAGACAGAAAGAGACCCAGTACTTC. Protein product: CASSNRQKETQYF.

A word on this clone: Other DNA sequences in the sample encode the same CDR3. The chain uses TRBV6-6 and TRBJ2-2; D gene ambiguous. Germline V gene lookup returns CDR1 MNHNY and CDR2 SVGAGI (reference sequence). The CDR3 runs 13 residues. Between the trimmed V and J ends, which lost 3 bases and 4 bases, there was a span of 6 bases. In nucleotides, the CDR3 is TGTGCCAGCAGTTATCGGGTCACCGGGGAGCTGTTTTTT. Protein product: CASSYRVTGELFF.

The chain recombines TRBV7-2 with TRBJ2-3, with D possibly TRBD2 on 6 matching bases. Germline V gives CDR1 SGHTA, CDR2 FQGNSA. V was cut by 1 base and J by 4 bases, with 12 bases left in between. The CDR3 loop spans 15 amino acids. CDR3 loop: CASSLGAGLADTQYF. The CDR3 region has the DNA TGTGCCAGCAGCTTAGGGGCGGGACTGGCAGATACGCAGTATTTT.

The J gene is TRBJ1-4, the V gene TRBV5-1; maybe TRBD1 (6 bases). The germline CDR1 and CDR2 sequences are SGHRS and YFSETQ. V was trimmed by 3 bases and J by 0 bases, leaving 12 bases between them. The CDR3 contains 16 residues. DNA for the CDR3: TGCGCCAGCAGCTCCACAGGGAGTGCAACTAATGAAAAACTGTTTTTT. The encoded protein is CASSSTGSATNEKLFF.

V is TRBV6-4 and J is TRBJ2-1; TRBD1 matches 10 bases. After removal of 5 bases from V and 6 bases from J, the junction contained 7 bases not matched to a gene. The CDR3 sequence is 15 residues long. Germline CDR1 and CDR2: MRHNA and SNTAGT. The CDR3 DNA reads TGTGCCAGCAGTACGGGACAGGGGCCGCGCAATGAGCAGTTCTTC. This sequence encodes CASSTGQGPRNEQFF.

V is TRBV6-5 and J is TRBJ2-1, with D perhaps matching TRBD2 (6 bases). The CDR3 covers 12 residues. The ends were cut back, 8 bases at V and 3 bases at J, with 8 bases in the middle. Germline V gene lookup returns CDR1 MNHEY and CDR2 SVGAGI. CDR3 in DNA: TGTGCCAGCCGGGGGTACTACAATGAGCAGTTCTTC. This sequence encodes CASRGYYNEQFF.

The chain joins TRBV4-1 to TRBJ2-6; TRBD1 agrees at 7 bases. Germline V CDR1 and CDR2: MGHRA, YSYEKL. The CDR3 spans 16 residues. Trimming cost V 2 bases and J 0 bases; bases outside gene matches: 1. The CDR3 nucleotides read TGCGCCAGCAGCCAAACAGGGGACTCTGGGGCCAACGTCCTGACTTTC. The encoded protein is CASSQTGDSGANVLTF.

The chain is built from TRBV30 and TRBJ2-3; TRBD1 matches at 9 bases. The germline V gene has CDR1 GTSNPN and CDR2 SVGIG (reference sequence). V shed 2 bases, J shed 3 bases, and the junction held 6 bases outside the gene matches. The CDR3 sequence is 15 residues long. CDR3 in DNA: TGTGCCTGGAGTCCGGGACAGGGCCGGACAGATACGCAGTATTTT. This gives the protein CAWSPGQGRTDTQYF.

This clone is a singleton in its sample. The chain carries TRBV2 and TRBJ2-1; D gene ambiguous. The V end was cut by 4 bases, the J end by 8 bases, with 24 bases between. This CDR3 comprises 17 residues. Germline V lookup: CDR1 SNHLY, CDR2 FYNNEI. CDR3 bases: TGTGCCAGCAGTGCCCCCAACACTAAAACGCTGAAGGATGAGCAGTTCTTC. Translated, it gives CASSAPNTKTLKDEQFF.

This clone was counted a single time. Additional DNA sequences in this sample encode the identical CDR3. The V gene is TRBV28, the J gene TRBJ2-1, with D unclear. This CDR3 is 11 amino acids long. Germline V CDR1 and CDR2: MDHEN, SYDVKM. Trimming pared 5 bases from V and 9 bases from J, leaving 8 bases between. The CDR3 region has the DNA TGTGCCAGCAGTCTCGGAAGTGAGCAGTTCTTC. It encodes CASSLGSEQFF.

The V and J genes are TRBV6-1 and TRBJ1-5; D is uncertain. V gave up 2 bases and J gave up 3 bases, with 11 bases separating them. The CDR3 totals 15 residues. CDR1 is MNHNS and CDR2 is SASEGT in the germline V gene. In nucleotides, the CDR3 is TGTGCCAGCAGTGAAAATAGAGGGCTCAATCAGCCCCAGCATTTT. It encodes CASSENRGLNQPQHF.